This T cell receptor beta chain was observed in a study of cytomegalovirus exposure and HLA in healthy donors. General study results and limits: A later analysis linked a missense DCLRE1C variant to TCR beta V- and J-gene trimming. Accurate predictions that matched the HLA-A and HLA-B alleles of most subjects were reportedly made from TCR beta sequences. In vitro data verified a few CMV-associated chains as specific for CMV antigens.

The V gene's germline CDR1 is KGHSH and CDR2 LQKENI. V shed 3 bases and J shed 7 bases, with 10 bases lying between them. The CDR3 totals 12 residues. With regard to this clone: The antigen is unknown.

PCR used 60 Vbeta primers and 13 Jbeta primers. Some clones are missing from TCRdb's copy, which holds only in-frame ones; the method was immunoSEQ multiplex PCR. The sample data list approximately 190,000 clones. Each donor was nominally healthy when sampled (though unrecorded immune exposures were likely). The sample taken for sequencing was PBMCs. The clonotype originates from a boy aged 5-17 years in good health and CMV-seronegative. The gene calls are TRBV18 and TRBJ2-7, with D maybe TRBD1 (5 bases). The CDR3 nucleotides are TGTGCCAGCTCACCGGCAGGACAAGAGCAGTACTTC. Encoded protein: CASSPAGQEQYF.